This T cell receptor beta chain was captured in a study of OX40 agonist ivuxolimab in advanced cancers. Study background: Every 2 weeks, patients got intravenous ivuxolimab at one of six dose levels (0.01-10 mg/kg). A diagnosis of hepatocellular carcinoma, melanoma, renal cell or head and neck cancer was present in dose-escalation patients.

Notes on this clone: Its antigen is as yet unknown.

The V gene's germline CDR1 is MNHEY and CDR2 SMNVEV (reference sequence). The CDR3 covers 14 residues. Trimming stripped 2 bases from V and 10 bases from J, with 15 bases between. Method: immunoSEQ multiplex PCR; TCRdb's copy keeps in-frame clones and lacks some. The table lists tens of thousands of clones, 90% to 95% of them singletons. Study findings and constraints: Patients with a partial response at 0.1-3.0 mg/kg had among the lowest clonal expansion.

The sample consisted of CD4+ or CD8+ T cells sorted from blood, taken in a trial of the OX40 agonist ivuxolimab. The receptor was derived from an adult with an advanced solid tumor such as melanoma, head and neck, liver or kidney cancer. The rearrangement joins TRBV27 to TRBJ1-5, with D perhaps matching TRBD1 (5 bases). CDR3 amino acids: CASSLSQGIQPQHF. The CDR3 bases are TGTGCCAGCAGTTTAAGTCAGGGAATCCAACCCCAGCATTTT.